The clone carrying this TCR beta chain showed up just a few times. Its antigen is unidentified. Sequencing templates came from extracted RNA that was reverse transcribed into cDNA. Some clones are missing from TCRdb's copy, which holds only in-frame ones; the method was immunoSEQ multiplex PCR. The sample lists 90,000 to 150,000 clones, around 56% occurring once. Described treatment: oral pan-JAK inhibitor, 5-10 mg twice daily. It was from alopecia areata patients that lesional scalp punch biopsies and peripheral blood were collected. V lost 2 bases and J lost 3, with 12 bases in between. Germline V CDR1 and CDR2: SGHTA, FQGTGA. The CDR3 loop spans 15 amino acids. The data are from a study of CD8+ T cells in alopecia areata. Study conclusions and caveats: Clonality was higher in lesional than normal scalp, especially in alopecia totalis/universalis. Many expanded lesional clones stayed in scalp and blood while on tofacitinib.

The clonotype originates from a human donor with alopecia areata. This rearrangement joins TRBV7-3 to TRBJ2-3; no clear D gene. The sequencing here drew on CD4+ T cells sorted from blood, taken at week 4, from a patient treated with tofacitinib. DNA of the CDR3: TGTGCCAGCAGCTTAGGTACTACTGTAACAGATACGCAGTATTTT. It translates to CASSLGTTVTDTQYF.